Below, one T cell receptor (beta chain) is given with its context. The data are from a study of blood T cell repertoires in COVID-19. Study in general: Sources were T cells, B-cell-depleted T cells, or PBMCs; the material itself was cDNA or gDNA.

In Seattle, patients joined the study during active infection and were tracked longitudinally. Original data processing: Reference gene primer amplification yielded estimated nucleated cell counts. The method was immunoSEQ multiplex PCR; TCRdb's version includes in-frame clones alone and lacks a portion of them. V and J calls and clone size are copied from that table; D and trimming were computed from the DNA. The table lists approximately 330,000 clones, roughly 87% of them singletons. Source material: peripheral blood. The TCR comes from a man aged 25 to 45 with COVID-19, enrolled during active disease.

The CDR3 coding sequence is TGTGCCAGCAGCTCACTAGCGGGGGGGCCCAATGAGCAGTTCTTC. It translates to CASSSLAGGPNEQFF. This rearrangement joins TRBV6-5 to TRBJ2-1; 13 bases fit TRBD2. The CDR3 length is 15 residues. Germline CDR1 MNHEY, CDR2 SVGAGI. J was trimmed by 6 bases and V by 6 bases; bases with no gene match: 5.